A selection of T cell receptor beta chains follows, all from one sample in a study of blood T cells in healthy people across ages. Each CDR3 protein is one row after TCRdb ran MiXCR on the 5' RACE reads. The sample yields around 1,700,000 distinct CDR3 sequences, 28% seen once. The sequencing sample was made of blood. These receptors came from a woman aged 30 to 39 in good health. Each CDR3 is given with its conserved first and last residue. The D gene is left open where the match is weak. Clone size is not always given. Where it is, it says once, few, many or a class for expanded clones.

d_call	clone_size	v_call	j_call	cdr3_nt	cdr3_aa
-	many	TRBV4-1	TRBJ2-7	TGCGCCAGCAGCCAAGATGGCAGGGCCTACGAGCAGTACTTC	CASSQDGRAYEQYF
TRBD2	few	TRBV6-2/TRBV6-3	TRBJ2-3	TGTGCCAGCAGCCCCCCAGCGGGAGGAAAAACAGATACGCAGTATTTT	CASSPPAGGKTDTQYF
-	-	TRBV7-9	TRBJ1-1	TGTGCCAGCAGCGGAGACAAGAACACTGGAGCTTTCTTT	CASSGDKNTGAFF
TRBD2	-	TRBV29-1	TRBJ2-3	TGCAGCGTTGAATTCGGACTAGCGGGGGGGCCGCTTACAGATACGCAGTATTTT	CSVEFGLAGGPLTDTQYF
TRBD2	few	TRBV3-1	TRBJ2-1	TGTGCCAGCAGCCAAGGCGGGGGGGGTAACAATGAGCAGTTCTTC	CASSQGGGGNNEQFF
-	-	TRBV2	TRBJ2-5	TGTGCCAGCAGTGCAGAGTACAATGAGCAGTACTTC	CASSAEYNEQYF
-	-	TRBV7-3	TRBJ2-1	TGTGCCAGCAGCTTATGGCCGAACTCCTACAATGAGCAGTTCTTC	CASSLWPNSYNEQFF
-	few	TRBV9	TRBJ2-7	TGTGCCAGCAGCGTAGGAGTAGGGGTCTACAATGAGCAGTACTTC	CASSVGVGVYNEQYF
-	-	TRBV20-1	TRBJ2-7	TGCAGTGCCGGACAGGGACTACGATACGAGCAGTACTTC	CSAGQGLRYEQYF
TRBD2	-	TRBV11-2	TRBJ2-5	TGTGCCAGCAGCTTCGAGGGACTAGCGGGAGGGGAGACCCTGTACTTC	CASSFEGLAGGETLYF
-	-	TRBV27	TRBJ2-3	TGTGCCAGCAGTCTCTATCCGTCGGATACGCAGTATTTT	CASSLYPSDTQYF
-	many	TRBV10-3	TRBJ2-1	TGTGCCATCAGTGAGTCCAGGGACAATGAGCAGTTCTTC	CAISESRDNEQFF
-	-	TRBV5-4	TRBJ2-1	TGTGCCAGCGGGGACTGGAAGCGGGAGCAGTTCTTC	CASGDWKREQFF
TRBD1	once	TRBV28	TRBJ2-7	TGTGCCAGCAGTCCTGACAGGGGGTATACCTACGAGCAGTACTTC	CASSPDRGYTYEQYF
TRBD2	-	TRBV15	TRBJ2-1	TGTGCCACCAGCAGGAGAACTAGCGGGCACAACAATGAGCAGTTCTTC	CATSRRTSGHNNEQFF
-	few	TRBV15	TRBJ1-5	TGTGCCACGTCCGCCGGGACGGGCAATAGCAATCAGCCCCAGCATTTT	CATSAGTGNSNQPQHF